The T cell receptor (beta chain) under discussion was sequenced for a study of cytomegalovirus exposure and HLA in healthy donors. Points from the study as a whole: It emerged from a later analysis that several of the most significant clusters appeared to be linked to common viral pathogens.

Per germline, CDR1 LGHNA and CDR2 YSLEER. The V gene end was trimmed by 5 bases and the J gene end by 3 bases; junction bases not matched to a gene: 5. The CDR3 extends over 14 amino acids. Healthy bone marrow donors formed the donor group. Primers included in the PCR were 60 Vbeta and 13 Jbeta primers. Clones were read by immunoSEQ multiplex PCR, and TCRdb kept only the in-frame ones, dropping some. The table records some 130,000 clones, approximately 80% of them present only once. A remark on this clone: Its antigen remains unidentified.

The TCR originated in a man between 18 and 29 years old in good health and CMV-seronegative. J is TRBJ2-7 and V is TRBV4-3; TRBD1 matches at 9 bases. Sequencing was carried out using PBMCs. CDR3 sequence (DNA): TGCGCCAGCAGCGCCGGGACAGGGAGCTACGAGCAGTACTTC. Encoded protein: CASSAGTGSYEQYF.